The rows below give T cell receptor beta chains drawn from one sample of a study of blood T cell repertoires in COVID-19. The table came from immunoSEQ multiplex PCR; TCRdb's copy has only in-frame clones and leaves some out. In the table there are under 250,000 clones, roughly 88% of which are singletons. Input material: PBMCs or T cells enriched from blood (not recorded which). Source of these receptors: a woman aged 35 to 49 who had been exposed to COVID-19. CDR3s include the opening cysteine and the closing phenylalanine or tryptophan. D genes are given only for firm matches. The size entry is marked missing in some rows and otherwise reads once, few, many or a size class.

J: TRBJ2-7
D: TRBD1
size: -
V: TRBV24-1
CDR3: CATSDPGTGAYEQYF
DNA: TGTGCCACCAGTGACCCCGGGACAGGAGCCTACGAGCAGTACTTC

J: TRBJ1-5
D: TRBD1
size: -
V: TRBV7-2
CDR3: CASSLETGGGNQPQHF
DNA: TGTGCCAGCAGCTTAGAGACAGGGGGCGGCAATCAGCCCCAGCATTTT

J: TRBJ2-3
D: TRBD2
size: few
V: TRBV7-6
CDR3: CASSLWIWRGGTTDTQYF
DNA: TGTGCCAGCAGCTTATGGATTTGGCGGGGGGGTACCACAGATACGCAGTATTTT

J: TRBJ1-2
D: -
size: -
V: TRBV7-9
CDR3: CASSSLGTQYGYTF
DNA: TGTGCCAGCAGCTCTCTTGGGACTCAATATGGCTACACCTTC

J: TRBJ1-1
D: -
size: -
V: TRBV4-2
CDR3: CASSPTSSGANTEAFF
DNA: TGTGCCAGCAGCCCCACAAGTTCAGGGGCGAACACTGAAGCTTTCTTT

J: TRBJ1-6
D: -
size: -
V: TRBV5-4
CDR3: CASSPGQTYNSPLHF
DNA: TGTGCCAGCAGCCCCGGACAGACTTATAATTCACCCCTCCACTTT

J: TRBJ1-1
D: TRBD1
size: -
V: TRBV4-3
CDR3: CASSQEKPGRGRAFF
DNA: TGCGCCAGCAGCCAAGAGAAACCCGGCAGGGGGCGGGCTTTCTTT

J: TRBJ2-7
D: TRBD2
size: -
V: TRBV5-4
CDR3: CASSLAGGRSYEQYF
DNA: TGTGCCAGCAGCTTGGCGGGGGGGCGGTCCTACGAGCAGTACTTC

J: TRBJ2-5
D: -
size: -
V: TRBV12-3/TRBV12-4
CDR3: CASSLGQTETQYF
DNA: TGTGCCAGCAGCCTCGGACAGACGGAGACCCAGTACTTC

J: TRBJ2-1
D: TRBD2
size: -
V: TRBV7-2
CDR3: CASSQTSGNSYNEQFF
DNA: TGTGCCAGCAGCCAGACTAGCGGGAATTCCTACAATGAGCAGTTCTTC

J: TRBJ2-1
D: TRBD2
size: -
V: TRBV4-2
CDR3: CASSQVSNLAGGMNEQFF
DNA: TGTGCCAGCAGCCAAGTTTCGAATCTAGCGGGAGGGATGAATGAGCAGTTCTTC

J: TRBJ2-3
D: -
size: -
V: TRBV14
CDR3: CASSKKISGYGADTQYF
DNA: TGTGCCAGCAGCAAGAAAATCTCTGGGTACGGGGCAGATACGCAGTATTTT

J: TRBJ1-1
D: -
size: -
V: TRBV6-5
CDR3: CASSYSHLLNTEAFF
DNA: TGTGCCAGCAGTTACTCGCATCTACTGAACACTGAAGCTTTCTTT

J: TRBJ2-1
D: -
size: -
V: TRBV5-1
CDR3: CASSFGRGSYNEQFF
DNA: TGCGCCAGCAGCTTTGGGAGGGGGTCCTACAATGAGCAGTTCTTC

J: TRBJ1-2
D: -
size: once
V: TRBV11-2
CDR3: CASSWEGDGYTF
DNA: TGTGCCAGCAGCTGGGAGGGGGATGGCTACACCTTC

J: TRBJ1-6
D: -
size: -
V: TRBV5-1
CDR3: CASSLAGGSYNSPLHF
DNA: TGCGCCAGCAGCTTGGCCGGGGGCTCCTATAATTCACCCCTCCACTTT

J: TRBJ2-5
D: -
size: -
V: TRBV6-2/TRBV6-3
CDR3: CASSYLGPGETQYF
DNA: TGTGCCAGCAGTTACTTAGGTCCGGGAGAGACCCAGTACTTC

J: TRBJ1-1
D: -
size: few
V: TRBV12-5
CDR3: CASGLVPLKRVAFF
DNA: TGTGCTAGTGGTTTGGTACCCCTTAAGCGAGTGGCTTTCTTT

J: TRBJ2-5
D: TRBD1
size: -
V: TRBV7-9
CDR3: CASTRDSQETQYF
DNA: TGTGCCAGCACCCGGGACAGCCAAGAGACCCAGTACTTC

J: TRBJ1-1
D: -
size: -
V: TRBV7-2
CDR3: CASSLNAGMNTEAFF
DNA: TGTGCCAGCAGCTTAAATGCAGGGATGAACACTGAAGCTTTCTTT

J: TRBJ2-7
D: -
size: few
V: TRBV29-1
CDR3: CSVGPGDYEQYF
DNA: TGCAGCGTTGGTCCAGGGGACTACGAGCAGTACTTC

J: TRBJ1-5
D: -
size: -
V: TRBV7-9
CDR3: CASSLGGQNQPQHF
DNA: TGTGCCAGCAGCTTAGGAGGGCAGAATCAGCCCCAGCATTTT

J: TRBJ1-1
D: -
size: -
V: TRBV6-5
CDR3: CASRPGGYINTEAFF
DNA: TGTGCCAGCAGGCCCGGCGGCTACATAAACACTGAAGCTTTCTTT

J: TRBJ2-2
D: -
size: -
V: TRBV6-6
CDR3: CASSPNQGSTVTGELFF
DNA: TGTGCCAGCAGTCCCAACCAGGGAAGCACCGTCACCGGGGAGCTGTTTTTT

J: TRBJ1-2
D: -
size: -
V: TRBV9
CDR3: CASSGAGIYGYTF
DNA: TGTGCCAGCAGCGGGGCAGGCATCTATGGCTACACCTTC

J: TRBJ2-7
D: TRBD2
size: -
V: TRBV7-9
CDR3: CASSSLPSGSSYEQYF
DNA: TGTGCCAGCAGCTCTTTACCTAGCGGGAGCTCCTACGAGCAGTACTTC

J: TRBJ1-1
D: TRBD1
size: -
V: TRBV5-4
CDR3: CASSFPQGLETEAFF
DNA: TGTGCCAGCAGCTTCCCACAGGGGTTGGAGACTGAAGCTTTCTTT

J: TRBJ1-4
D: -
size: -
V: TRBV25-1
CDR3: CASYAPQPGGDEKLFF
DNA: TGTGCCAGCTACGCTCCCCAACCGGGGGGCGATGAAAAACTGTTTTTT

J: TRBJ1-1
D: -
size: -
V: TRBV7-8
CDR3: CASSLRGNTEAFF
DNA: TGTGCCAGCAGCTTAAGGGGGAACACTGAAGCTTTCTTT

J: TRBJ2-6
D: -
size: -
V: TRBV6-5
CDR3: CASADSTSGANVLTF
DNA: TGTGCCAGTGCGGACTCTACCTCTGGGGCCAACGTCCTGACTTTC

J: TRBJ1-1
D: -
size: -
V: TRBV12-3/TRBV12-4
CDR3: CASSPTLNTEAFF
DNA: TGTGCCAGCAGCCCGACACTGAACACTGAAGCTTTCTTT

J: TRBJ2-1
D: -
size: few
V: TRBV4-3
CDR3: CASSQDRTEYNEQFF
DNA: TGCGCCAGCAGCCAAGACAGGACAGAGTACAATGAGCAGTTCTTC

J: TRBJ2-1
D: -
size: -
V: TRBV4-3
CDR3: CASSQDPGAGAYNEQFF
DNA: TGCGCCAGCAGCCAAGACCCCGGGGCGGGGGCGTACAATGAGCAGTTCTTC

J: TRBJ2-3
D: TRBD2
size: few
V: TRBV24-1
CDR3: CATGLAGGEDDTQYF
DNA: TGTGCCACCGGACTAGCGGGAGGAGAGGATGATACGCAGTATTTT

J: TRBJ1-1
D: TRBD1
size: -
V: TRBV27
CDR3: CASSAPLTGSGTEAFF
DNA: TGTGCCAGCAGTGCGCCGCTGACAGGGAGTGGTACTGAAGCTTTCTTT

J: TRBJ2-1
D: -
size: -
V: TRBV20-1
CDR3: CSASPGLVGIEQFF
DNA: TGCAGTGCTAGTCCGGGGTTGGTGGGAATTGAGCAGTTCTTC

J: TRBJ2-3
D: -
size: -
V: TRBV6-2/TRBV6-3
CDR3: CASSYPPSGYITQYF
DNA: TGTGCCAGCAGTTACCCGCCTTCGGGGTATATAACGCAGTATTTT

J: TRBJ1-1
D: -
size: few
V: TRBV2
CDR3: CASRGGGTEAFF
DNA: TGTGCCAGCAGAGGGGGGGGCACTGAAGCTTTCTTT

J: TRBJ2-7
D: -
size: -
V: TRBV15
CDR3: CATSRDQTSYEQYF
DNA: TGTGCCACCAGCAGAGACCAGACTAGCTACGAGCAGTACTTC

J: TRBJ1-1
D: -
size: few
V: TRBV29-1
CDR3: CSVDSQGGEAFF
DNA: TGCAGCGTTGATTCCCAGGGTGGTGAAGCTTTCTTT

J: TRBJ1-4
D: TRBD1
size: -
V: TRBV7-6
CDR3: CASSLGGQGWTDEKLFF
DNA: TGTGCCAGCAGCTTAGGGGGACAGGGGTGGACAGATGAAAAACTGTTTTTT

J: TRBJ2-4
D: -
size: -
V: TRBV12-5
CDR3: CASGLVLGQGKNIQYF
DNA: TGTGCTAGTGGTTTGGTACTAGGGCAGGGGAAAAACATTCAGTACTTC

J: TRBJ2-7
D: -
size: -
V: TRBV25-1
CDR3: CASSGQGEQYF
DNA: TGTGCCAGCAGTGGTCAGGGCGAGCAGTACTTC

J: TRBJ1-2
D: -
size: -
V: TRBV28
CDR3: CASSSPSNYGYTF
DNA: TGTGCCAGCAGTTCCCCGAGTAACTATGGCTACACCTTC

J: TRBJ2-1
D: TRBD1
size: -
V: TRBV27
CDR3: CASSNRDRGMNEQFF
DNA: TGTGCCAGCAGTAACCGGGACAGGGGGATGAATGAGCAGTTCTTC

J: TRBJ2-1
D: TRBD2
size: -
V: TRBV11-3
CDR3: CASSGTAGDNEQFF
DNA: TGTGCCAGCAGCGGAACAGCGGGGGACAATGAGCAGTTCTTC

J: TRBJ2-5
D: -
size: -
V: TRBV2
CDR3: CASTQNLAGKETQYF
DNA: TGTGCCAGCACCCAAAATTTAGCAGGGAAAGAGACCCAGTACTTC

J: TRBJ2-2
D: -
size: -
V: TRBV10-3
CDR3: CAIKSSEVATGELFF
DNA: TGTGCCATCAAGAGTAGCGAGGTTGCAACCGGGGAGCTGTTTTTT

J: TRBJ1-2
D: -
size: few
V: TRBV10-3
CDR3: CATMGHGYTF
DNA: TGTGCCACGATGGGCCACGGCTACACCTTC

J: TRBJ1-6
D: -
size: -
V: TRBV30
CDR3: CAWGGGSPLHF
DNA: TGTGCCTGGGGCGGGGGGTCACCCCTCCACTTT

J: TRBJ2-5
D: TRBD1
size: -
V: TRBV11-2
CDR3: CASSPQGQEGETQYF
DNA: TGTGCCAGCAGCCCGCAGGGACAGGAAGGCGAGACCCAGTACTTC

J: TRBJ1-6
D: TRBD1
size: -
V: TRBV2
CDR3: CASHPGTASSYNSPLHF
DNA: TGTGCCAGCCACCCCGGGACAGCCTCTTCCTATAATTCACCCCTCCACTTT

J: TRBJ2-2
D: -
size: -
V: TRBV6-6
CDR3: CASSDGAGALLNPLNTGELFF
DNA: TGTGCCAGCAGCGATGGGGCGGGGGCGCTGCTTAATCCTCTGAACACCGGGGAGCTGTTTTTT

J: TRBJ1-4
D: TRBD1
size: -
V: TRBV6-2/TRBV6-3
CDR3: CASSSGTATTNEKLFF
DNA: TGTGCCAGCAGCTCCGGGACAGCCACAACTAATGAAAAACTGTTTTTT

J: TRBJ1-2
D: -
size: -
V: TRBV6-5
CDR3: CASSTGGANGYTF
DNA: TGTGCCAGCTCGACGGGGGGGGCGAATGGCTACACCTTC